These 31 T cell receptor beta chains originate from one sample sequenced in a study of T cells of healthy individuals. In TCRdb, the 5' RACE reads were re-called with MiXCR into one record per CDR3 protein. The table records about 96,000 distinct CDR3 sequences, roughly a sixth of them present only once. The receptors originated from a human donor in good health.

This clonotype has at least ten counts. This chain joins TRBV7-9 and TRBJ2-3; possible D gene TRBD1, 5 bases. The CDR3 consists of 17 residues. The V gene's germline CDR1 is SEHNR and CDR2 FQNEAQ (reference sequence). V was cut by 0 bases and J by 1 base, with 14 bases left in between. CDR3 protein: CASSLALKGNRTDTQYF. DNA for the CDR3: TGTGCCAGCAGCTTAGCGTTGAAGGGGAACCGCACAGATACGCAGTATTTT.

This clonotype came up many times. This chain's CDR3 is CASSPTGNPYGYTF. In DNA, the CDR3 is TGTGCCAGCTCACCGACAGGGAACCCCTATGGCTACACCTTC. The chain is built from TRBV18 and TRBJ1-2; 7 nucleotides agree with TRBD1. This CDR3 is built from 14 residues. J gave up 4 bases and V 3 bases, and 5 bases lay outside the gene matches. CDR1 is KGHSH, CDR2 LQKENI, per germline.

This clonotype was observed a handful of times. The chain is built from TRBV4-3 and TRBJ2-1, with TRBD2 matching 9 bases. CDR1 LGHNA and CDR2 YSLEER come from the germline V gene. V lost 1 base and J lost 9; bases outside the gene matches: 10. The CDR3 covers 16 residues. CDR3 bases: TGCGCCAGCAGCCAAGTTCCCCTAGCGGGATTCGGTGAGCAGTTCTTC. Translation: CASSQVPLAGFGEQFF.

This clonotype was counted at least ten times. The J gene is TRBJ2-1, the V gene TRBV18; D is unclear. Trimming took 3 bases from V and 8 from J, leaving 17 bases between them. Per germline, CDR1 KGHSH and CDR2 LQKENI. This CDR3 contains 15 residues. The CDR3 nucleotides are TGTGCCAGCTCACCCGAAAAGGACCTGGCCTATGAGCAGTTCTTC. Its protein is CASSPEKDLAYEQFF. The full variable domain, with the rest looked up from reference TRBV18 and TRBJ2-1, is NAGVMQNPRHLVRRRGQEARLRCSPMKGHSHVYWYRQLPEEGLKFMVYLQKENIIDESGMPKERFSAEFPKEGPSILRIQQVVRGDSAAYFCASSPEKDLAYEQFFGPGTRLTVL.

This clonotype has more than one count but fewer than ten. The chain links TRBV30 to TRBJ2-7; perhaps D is TRBD1 or TRBD2 (5 bases each). Germline V gives CDR1 GTSNPN, CDR2 SVGIG (reference sequence). V lost 0 bases, J lost 6 bases, and 15 bases lay in between. CDR3 length: 14 amino acids. CDR3 DNA sequence: TGTGCCTGGAGTGTACGGGCAGGGACGGGCGAGCAGTACTTC. Translated: CAWSVRAGTGEQYF.

This clonotype was seen repeatedly, ten times or more. The rearrangement joins TRBV20-1 to TRBJ2-7, with 11 nucleotides matching TRBD2. V lost 3 bases and J lost 3; bases outside the gene matches: 10. CDR3 length: 16 residues. Germline lookup yields CDR1 DFQATT and CDR2 SNEGSKA (reference sequence). CDR3 loop: CSASLLAGGLDYEQYF. The CDR3 DNA sequence: TGCAGTGCTAGTTTGCTAGCGGGGGGACTCGACTACGAGCAGTACTTC.

The rearrangement links TRBV7-9 to TRBJ2-3, with no clear D. Germline values: CDR1 SEHNR, CDR2 FQNEAQ (reference sequence). V was pared by 1 base and J by 2 bases, with 10 bases between. The CDR3 contains 15 residues. CDR3 in amino acids: CASSLVGSNTDTQYF. As DNA, the CDR3 is TGTGCCAGCAGCTTAGTTGGGTCGAACACAGATACGCAGTATTTT. Full variable domain (remainder filled in from reference TRBV7-9 and TRBJ2-3): DTGVSQNPRHKITKRGQNVTFRCDPISEHNRLYWYRQTLGQGPEFLTYFQNEAQLEKSRLLSDRFSAERPKGSFSTLEIQRTEQGDSAMYLCASSLVGSNTDTQYFGPGTRLTVL.

V usage is TRBV7-3 and J usage is TRBJ2-1; the match to TRBD2 covers 16 bases. The junction had 10 bases not matched to a gene; V was cut back by 2 bases and J by 9 bases. The V gene's germline CDR1 is SGHTA and CDR2 FQGTGA. The CDR3 loop spans 18 amino acids. DNA for the CDR3: TGTGCCAGCAGCTTAGGGACTAGCGGGAGGGACAGGAGGGGTGAGCAGTTCTTC. This encodes CASSLGTSGRDRRGEQFF.

The J gene is TRBJ2-7, the V gene TRBV7-9; weak D call: TRBD2 (5 bases). The CDR3 sequence is 14 residues long. The V end was cut by 1 base, the J end by 7 bases, with 14 bases between. Germline lookup yields CDR1 SEHNR and CDR2 FQNEAQ (reference sequence). CDR3 coding DNA: TGTGCCAGCAGCTTAGAAGGATTGCGGGCTGAGCAGTACTTC. Translated, it gives CASSLEGLRAEQYF.

This clonotype has ten or more counts. The chain carries TRBV29-1 and TRBJ2-5; a possible D gene is TRBD1 (6 bases). CDR3 length: 13 amino acids. Trimming left V 5 bases short and J 5 bases short, with 15 bases between. CDR1 is SQVTM, CDR2 ANQGSEA, per germline. CDR3 nucleotides: TGCAGCGTTATGCGACAGGCTCGGGAGACCCAGTACTTC. Translation: CSVMRQARETQYF.

In its sample, this clonotype was seen a few times. This chain links TRBV6-5 with TRBJ2-7, with D maybe TRBD2 (6 bases). This CDR3 spans 17 amino acids. CDR1 MNHEY and CDR2 SVGAGI come from the germline V gene. The V end lost 0 bases, the J end lost 3 bases, and 18 bases lay between the germline ends. CDR3 in amino acids: CASSYSFGPGVSYEQYF. In DNA form, the CDR3 reads TGTGCCAGCAGTTACTCGTTTGGCCCGGGGGTAAGCTACGAGCAGTACTTC.

This clonotype has a handful of counts. The chain employs TRBV11-2 and TRBJ2-4, with 7 bases lining up with TRBD1. V trimming: 4 bases; J trimming: 11 bases; junction bases outside the gene matches: 8. The CDR3 is 13 amino acids. Germline-derived CDR1 and CDR2 are SGHAT and FQNNGV. In DNA, the CDR3 is TGTGCCAGCAGCTCCCCGGGACAGATCTTTCAGTACTTC. Amino acids: CASSSPGQIFQYF.

This chain connects TRBV5-1 to TRBJ1-5, with TRBD1 identical over 8 bases. Germline values: CDR1 SGHRS, CDR2 YFSETQ. The CDR3 sequence is 16 residues long. V lost 8 bases, J lost 4 bases, and 14 bases stayed unmatched. CDR3 in amino acids: CASPTLWTGLNQPQHF. CDR3 in DNA: TGCGCCAGTCCGACCCTTTGGACAGGGCTTAATCAGCCCCAGCATTTT.

This clonotype was observed a few times. The V call is TRBV27, the J call TRBJ1-1, with D unresolved. V gave up 3 bases and J gave up 1 base, with 9 bases separating them. This CDR3 region has 14 residues. Germline values: CDR1 MNHEY, CDR2 SMNVEV (reference sequence). The CDR3 region is CASSLGRGNTEAFF. The CDR3 DNA reads as TGTGCCAGCAGTTTGGGTCGAGGGAACACTGAAGCTTTCTTT.

The CDR3 here is CASSSGLPGQPQHF. The DNA for the CDR3 is TGTGCCAGCAGTTCGGGCCTCCCAGGGCAGCCCCAGCATTTT. The chain joins TRBV6-5 to TRBJ1-5; D perhaps matches TRBD1 (5 bases). Trimming stripped 4 bases from V and 7 bases from J, with 14 bases between. The germline V gene has CDR1 MNHEY and CDR2 SVGAGI. The CDR3 runs to 14 residues.

This sequence joins TRBV2 and TRBJ2-7, with D perhaps TRBD1 (6 bases). Germline lookup yields CDR1 SNHLY and CDR2 FYNNEI. CDR3 length equals 15 residues. The ends were cut back, 3 bases at V and 4 bases at J, with 16 bases in the middle. The CDR3 sequence is CASSDTRQVVYEQYF. CDR3 bases: TGTGCCAGCAGTGACACGAGACAGGTCGTGTACGAGCAGTACTTC.

The rearrangement joins TRBV28 to TRBJ2-7, with 13 bases identical to TRBD2. V shed 6 bases, J shed 2 bases, and the junction held 4 bases outside the gene matches. The CDR3 is 15 amino acids. Germline V CDR1 and CDR2: MDHEN, SYDVKM. The CDR3 protein is CASRTTSGRAYEQYF. The CDR3 nucleotides read TGTGCCAGCAGGACTACTAGCGGGAGGGCCTACGAGCAGTACTTC.

The chain employs TRBV21-1 and TRBJ2-2. TRBV21-1 is a known pseudogene. This CDR3 has 19 residues. The DNA of the CDR3 is TGTGCCAGCAGCCCACCGCCAGCCTTTCCTGGATTTAACACCGGGGAGCTGTTTTTT. It specifies CASSPPPAFPGFNTGELFF.

The chain links TRBV6-5 to TRBJ2-7; no firm D call. The CDR3 contains 14 residues. The germline V gene encodes CDR1 MNHEY and CDR2 SVGAGI. V lost 0 bases and J 5 bases, leaving 11 bases between the germline ends. The CDR3 is CASSYSTYADEQYF. DNA of the CDR3: TGTGCCAGCAGTTACTCCACCTATGCTGACGAGCAGTACTTC.

The sample holds one count of this clonotype. The genes are TRBV13 and TRBJ2-3; D unresolved. The germline V gene has CDR1 PRHDT and CDR2 FYEKMQ (reference sequence). The CDR3 totals 11 residues. V dropped 5 bases and J dropped 7 bases, with 7 bases sitting between them. The CDR3 DNA sequence: TGTGCCAGCAGCCTCGAGAATACGCAGTATTTT. Its protein product is CASSLENTQYF.

This clonotype was seen only a few times. The chain couples TRBV19 to TRBJ1-1; D uncertain. The germline gives CDR1 LNHDA, CDR2 SQIVND (reference sequence). CDR3 length: 9 residues. Trimming took 5 bases from V and 10 from J, leaving 5 bases between them. CDR3: CASSPGAFF. The CDR3 coding sequence is TGTGCCAGTAGTCCCGGAGCTTTCTTT.

This clonotype was detected many times. The V call is TRBV10-3, the J call TRBJ1-5, with unresolved D. The CDR3 is made up of 15 amino acids. Per the germline V gene, CDR1 is ENHRY and CDR2 is SYGVKD. V was cut by 2 bases and J by 9 bases, with 17 bases left in between. In DNA form, the CDR3 reads TGTGCCATCAGTGAGGGCCTTGCGGGATCTCGGCCCCAGCATTTT. Its protein product is CAISEGLAGSRPQHF.

V is TRBV3-1 and J is TRBJ1-1; D might be TRBD1 (6 bases). Germline V gene data show CDR1 as LGHDT and CDR2 as YNNKEL (reference sequence). Trimming removed 4 bases at V and 4 bases at J, with 16 bases between. CDR3 length: 15 amino acids. CDR3 residues: CASSRGRGGGTEAFF. DNA of the CDR3: TGTGCCAGCAGCCGTGGTCGGGGAGGGGGCACTGAAGCTTTCTTT.

The V call is TRBV7-9, the J call TRBJ2-7; TRBD1 matches at 7 bases. V shed 5 bases, J shed 4 bases, and the junction held 14 bases outside the gene matches. CDR1 is SEHNR and CDR2 is FQNEAQ in the germline V gene (reference sequence). The CDR3 covers 16 residues. The CDR3 coding sequence is TGTGCCAGCAGCCACCGGACGGGACAGAGGATTTACGAGCAGTACTTC. As protein: CASSHRTGQRIYEQYF.

This clonotype has a count of ten or more. The V gene is TRBV19, the J gene TRBJ2-1, with 7 nucleotides matching TRBD1. V was pared by 5 bases and J by 2 bases, with 9 bases of the junction left unmatched. CDR3 size: 16 residues. The germline gives CDR1 LNHDA, CDR2 SQIVND (reference sequence). CDR3 in amino acids: CASSPQGVLTYNEQFF. In DNA, the CDR3 is TGTGCCAGTAGTCCCCAGGGGGTCCTTACCTACAATGAGCAGTTCTTC.

This clonotype came up many times. The V and J genes are TRBV3-1 and TRBJ1-1; D remains ambiguous. Looked up from germline, CDR1 is LGHDT and CDR2 is YNNKEL (reference sequence). The CDR3 loop spans 13 amino acids. Trimming pared 4 bases from V and 1 base from J, leaving 7 bases between. The CDR3 DNA reads as TGTGCCAGCAGCCCCCGAGGGAACACTGAAGCTTTCTTT. Residues: CASSPRGNTEAFF.

The V gene is TRBV5-1, the J gene TRBJ1-1, with D unresolved. This CDR3 has 12 residues. With 0 bases removed from V and 7 bases from J, the gap between germline ends came to 7 bases. Germline CDR1 and CDR2: SGHRS and YFSETQ. CDR3 in amino acids: CASSLVGGEAFF. The CDR3 DNA follows: TGCGCCAGCAGCTTGGTTGGAGGTGAAGCTTTCTTT.

The gene calls are TRBV27 and TRBJ2-7, with 11 bases matching TRBD1. V lost 2 bases and J lost 3; bases outside the gene matches: 3. Germline V gives CDR1 MNHEY, CDR2 SMNVEV (reference sequence). The CDR3 has 15 residues. CDR3 region: CASSLGTGGLYEQYF. The CDR3 DNA reads as TGTGCCAGCAGTTTAGGGACAGGGGGTCTCTACGAGCAGTACTTC.

V usage is TRBV27 and J usage is TRBJ2-5; D is unclear. The V end lost 0 bases, the J end lost 0 bases, and 2 bases lay between the germline ends. The CDR3 has 13 amino acids. The germline V gene encodes CDR1 MNHEY and CDR2 SMNVEV (reference sequence). CDR3 in amino acids: CASSLSYQETQYF. In DNA, the CDR3 is TGTGCCAGCAGTTTATCCTACCAAGAGACCCAGTACTTC.

The chain combines TRBV12-3 or TRBV12-4 with TRBJ1-1; weak D call: TRBD1 (5 bases). The CDR3 is 12 amino acids. Trimming removed 2 bases at V and 11 bases at J, with 12 bases between. Written as DNA, the CDR3 is TGTGCCAGCAGTTTACACGGTGGGACGGCTTTCTTT. This gives the protein CASSLHGGTAFF.

The chain joins TRBV7-3 to TRBJ1-6, with 8 bases lining up with TRBD1. Unmatched junction bases numbered 6, after V lost 5 bases and J lost 12 bases. The V gene's germline CDR1 is SGHTA and CDR2 FQGTGA. There are 13 residues in the CDR3. The CDR3 bases are TGTGCCAGCAGCCCAGACAGGGGTGAACCCCTCCACTTT. Its protein is CASSPDRGEPLHF.